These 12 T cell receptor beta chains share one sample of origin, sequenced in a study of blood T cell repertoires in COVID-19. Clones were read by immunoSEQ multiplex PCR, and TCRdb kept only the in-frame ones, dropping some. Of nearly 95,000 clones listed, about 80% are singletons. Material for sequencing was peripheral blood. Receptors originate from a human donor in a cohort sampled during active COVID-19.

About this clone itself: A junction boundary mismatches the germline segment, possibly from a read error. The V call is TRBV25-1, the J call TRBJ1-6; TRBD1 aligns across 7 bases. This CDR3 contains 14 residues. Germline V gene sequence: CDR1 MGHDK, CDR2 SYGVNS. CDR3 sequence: CASSQTGSNPPLHF. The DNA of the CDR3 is TGTGCCAGCAGTCAGACAGGGTCTAATCCACCCCTCCACTTT.

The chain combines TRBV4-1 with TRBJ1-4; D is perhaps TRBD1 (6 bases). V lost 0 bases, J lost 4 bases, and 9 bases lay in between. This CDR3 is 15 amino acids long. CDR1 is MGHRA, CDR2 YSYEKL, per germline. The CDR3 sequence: CASSQDRTDNEKLFF. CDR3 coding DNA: TGCGCCAGCAGCCAAGATAGGACAGATAATGAAAAACTGTTTTTT.

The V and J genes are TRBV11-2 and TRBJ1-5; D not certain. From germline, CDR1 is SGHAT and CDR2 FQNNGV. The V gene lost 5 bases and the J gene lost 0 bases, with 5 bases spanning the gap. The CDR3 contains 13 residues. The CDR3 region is CASSVHSNQPQHF. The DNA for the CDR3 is TGTGCCAGCAGCGTTCATAGCAATCAGCCCCAGCATTTT.

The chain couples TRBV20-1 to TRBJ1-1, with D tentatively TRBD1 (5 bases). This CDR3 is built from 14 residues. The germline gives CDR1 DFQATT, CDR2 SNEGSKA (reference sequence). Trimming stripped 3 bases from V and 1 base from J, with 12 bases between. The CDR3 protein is CSASTDRPNTEAFF. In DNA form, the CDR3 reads TGCAGTGCTAGTACCGACAGACCGAACACTGAAGCTTTCTTT.

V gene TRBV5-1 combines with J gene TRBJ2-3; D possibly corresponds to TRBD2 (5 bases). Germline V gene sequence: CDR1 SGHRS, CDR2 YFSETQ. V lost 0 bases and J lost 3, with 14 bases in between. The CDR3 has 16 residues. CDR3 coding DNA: TGCGCCAGCAGCTTGGGCCTTGGGAGTGGTACAGATACGCAGTATTTT. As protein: CASSLGLGSGTDTQYF.

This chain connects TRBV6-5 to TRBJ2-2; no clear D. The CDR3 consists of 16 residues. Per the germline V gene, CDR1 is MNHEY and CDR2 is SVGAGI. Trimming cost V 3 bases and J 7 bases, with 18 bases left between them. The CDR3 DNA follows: TGTGCCAGCAGTTATTCGGAGAGTCTAGGAAACGGGGAGCTGTTTTTT. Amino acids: CASSYSESLGNGELFF.

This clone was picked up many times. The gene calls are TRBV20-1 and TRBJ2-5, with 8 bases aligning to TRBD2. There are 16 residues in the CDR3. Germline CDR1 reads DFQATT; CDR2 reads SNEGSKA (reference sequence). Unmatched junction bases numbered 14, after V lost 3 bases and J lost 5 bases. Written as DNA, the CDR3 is TGCAGTGCTAGTTGGTTGGGCGGGGGGTCGGTGGAGACCCAGTACTTC. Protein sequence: CSASWLGGGSVETQYF.

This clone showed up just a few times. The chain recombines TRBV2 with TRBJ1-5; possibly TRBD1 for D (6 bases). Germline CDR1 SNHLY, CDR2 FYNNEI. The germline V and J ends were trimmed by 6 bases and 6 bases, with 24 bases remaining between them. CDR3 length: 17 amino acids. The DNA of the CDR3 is TGTGCCAGCAGGAGAGGGGGAGGGCGGAGGGCTGGTCAGCCCCAGCATTTT. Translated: CASRRGGGRRAGQPQHF.

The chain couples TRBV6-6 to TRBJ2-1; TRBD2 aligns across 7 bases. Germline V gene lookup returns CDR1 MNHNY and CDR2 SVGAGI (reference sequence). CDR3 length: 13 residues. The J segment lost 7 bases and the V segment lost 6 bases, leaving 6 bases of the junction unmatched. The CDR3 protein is CASRMGGGNEQFF. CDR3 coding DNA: TGTGCCAGCAGGATGGGGGGGGGAAATGAGCAGTTCTTC.

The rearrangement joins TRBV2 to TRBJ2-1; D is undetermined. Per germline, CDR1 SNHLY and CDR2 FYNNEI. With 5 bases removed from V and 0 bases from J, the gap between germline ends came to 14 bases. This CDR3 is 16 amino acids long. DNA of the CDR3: TGTGCCAGCAGTCCCGAGGTCCTGAGCTCCTACAATGAGCAGTTCTTC. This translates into CASSPEVLSSYNEQFF.

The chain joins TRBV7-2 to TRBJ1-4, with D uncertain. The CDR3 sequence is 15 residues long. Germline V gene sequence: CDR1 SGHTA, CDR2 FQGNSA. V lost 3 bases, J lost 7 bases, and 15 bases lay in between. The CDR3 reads CASSFPSGRGEKLFF. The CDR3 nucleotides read TGTGCCAGCAGCTTCCCCAGCGGGCGAGGTGAAAAACTGTTTTTT.

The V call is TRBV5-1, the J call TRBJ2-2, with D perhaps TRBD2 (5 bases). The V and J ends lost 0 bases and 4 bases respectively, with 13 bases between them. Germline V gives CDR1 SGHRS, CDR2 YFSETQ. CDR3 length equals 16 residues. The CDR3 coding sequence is TGCGCCAGCAGCTTGGATCCGTTTCGGGGCACCGGGGAGCTGTTTTTT. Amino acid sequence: CASSLDPFRGTGELFF.